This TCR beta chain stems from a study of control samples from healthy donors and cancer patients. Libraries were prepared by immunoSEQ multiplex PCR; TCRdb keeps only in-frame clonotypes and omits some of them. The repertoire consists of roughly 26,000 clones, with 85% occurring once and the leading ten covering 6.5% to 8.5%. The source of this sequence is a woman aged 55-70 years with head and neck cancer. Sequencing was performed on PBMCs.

In nucleotides, the CDR3 is TGTGCCAGCTCCCCCGGAAGGGAGACCCAGTACTTC. Translating it yields CASSPGRETQYF. The V call is TRBV18, the J call TRBJ2-5; D is unresolved. The CDR3 runs to 12 residues. Germline V lookup: CDR1 KGHSH, CDR2 LQKENI. V lost 6 bases to trimming and J lost 5 bases, with 10 bases between them.